This T cell receptor (beta chain) emerged from a study of OX40 agonist ivuxolimab in advanced cancers. About the research overall: An agonistic human IgG2 monoclonal antibody against OX40 (CD134) was given.

Assay used: immunoSEQ multiplex PCR; TCRdb lists only in-frame clones, some missing. The sample carries more than 25,000 clones, around 88% recorded once. General observations from the study: Among the lowest peripheral clonal expansion occurred in 0.1-3.0 mg/kg partial responders.

V lost 2 bases, J lost 4 bases, and 12 bases lay in between. Germline V gene sequence: CDR1 MDHEN, CDR2 SYDVKM. This CDR3 spans 15 amino acids. This clone has just one count. Its antigen is currently unknown. The timepoints at which blood was sampled were baseline, cycle 4 day 1, and cycle 7 day 1. This sequence joins TRBV28 and TRBJ1-5; TRBD1 is a possible D gene (5 bases). The source was CD4+ or CD8+ T cells sorted from blood, collected in a trial of the OX40 agonist ivuxolimab. This TCR was recovered from an adult with an advanced solid tumor such as melanoma, head and neck, liver or kidney cancer. CDR3 region: CASSLEGDLNQPQHF. The DNA of the CDR3 is TGTGCCAGCAGTTTAGAAGGGGACCTTAATCAGCCCCAGCATTTT.